These 25 T cell receptor beta chains were sequenced from one sample in a study of CD8+ T cells in alopecia areata. Treatment in this sample: oral pan-JAK inhibitor, 5-10 mg twice daily. Sequencing relied on a cDNA template that was reverse transcribed from extracted RNA. The protocol was immunoSEQ multiplex PCR, while the TCRdb copy is restricted to in-frame clones and leaves out a portion. The profile shows roughly 40,000 clones, roughly 65% of them singletons. Source: CD8+ T cells sorted from blood, taken at week 4, from a patient treated with tofacitinib. The receptor set was obtained from a human donor with alopecia areata.

The genes are TRBV9 and TRBJ1-1; D is ambiguous. V was clipped by 4 bases and J by 1 base, with 5 bases between them. CDR1 is SGDLS and CDR2 is YYNGEE in the germline V gene. This CDR3 is built from 12 residues. The CDR3 is CASSPQNTEAFF. CDR3 nucleotides: TGTGCCAGCAGCCCCCAGAACACTGAAGCTTTCTTT.

The count of this clone is one. This chain joins TRBV15 and TRBJ1-2, with a tentative D call TRBD1 (6 bases). V lost 0 bases and J lost 6, with 11 bases in between. CDR3 length: 14 residues. In germline, CDR1 is LNHNV, CDR2 YYDKDF (reference sequence). This CDR3 is CATSRDRGAHGYTF. The CDR3 DNA is TGTGCCACCAGCAGAGATCGGGGGGCGCATGGCTACACCTTC.

This chain uses TRBV5-6 with TRBJ2-4, with TRBD2 matching over 8 bases. The V and J ends lost 3 bases and 2 bases, in that order; junction bases with no gene match: 10. CDR1 and CDR2 from the germline V gene are SGHDT and YYEEEE. This CDR3 has 17 amino acids. Here the CDR3 DNA reads TGTGCCAGCAGCTCAGGGTCCAGCGGGGGAACCAAAAACATTCAGTACTTC. It translates to CASSSGSSGGTKNIQYF. The full variable domain, its missing parts supplied by reference TRBV5-6 and TRBJ2-4, is DAGVTQSPTHLIKTRGQQVTLRCSPKSGHDTVSWYQQALGQGPQFIFQYYEEEERQRGNFPDRFSGHQFPNYSSELNVNALLLGDSALYLCASSSGSSGGTKNIQYFGAGTRLSVL.

The rearrangement uses TRBV25-1 and TRBJ1-2, with D tentatively TRBD1 (6 bases). Germline CDR1 and CDR2: MGHDK and SYGVNS. This CDR3 contains 13 residues. The ends were cut back, 6 bases at V and 6 bases at J, with 14 bases in the middle. The CDR3 reads CASSLIQGDGYTF. Written as DNA, the CDR3 is TGTGCCAGCAGCCTGATACAGGGCGATGGCTACACCTTC.

The V gene is TRBV5-1, the J gene TRBJ2-1; 10 bases fit TRBD2. Germline CDR1 is SGHRS and CDR2 is YFSETQ. The ends lost 0 bases at V and 8 bases at J; junction bases unmatched: 5. The CDR3 is 15 amino acids. The CDR3 region is CASSLASSGGDEQFF. CDR3 in DNA: TGCGCCAGCAGCTTGGCCTCTAGCGGGGGCGATGAGCAGTTCTTC.

There are a few counts of this clone. This CDR3 is also generated by other DNA sequences in the sample. The gene calls are TRBV30 and TRBJ2-7; D might be TRBD1 (6 bases). There are 14 residues in the CDR3. Germline loops: CDR1 GTSNPN, CDR2 SVGIG (reference sequence). V lost 0 bases, J lost 3 bases, and 12 bases lay in between. The CDR3 loop is CAWSVGQGHYEQYF. CDR3 coding DNA: TGTGCCTGGAGTGTTGGTCAGGGACACTACGAGCAGTACTTC.

This chain uses TRBV30 with TRBJ2-3; D uncertain. This CDR3 is 14 amino acids long. The germline V and J ends were trimmed by 0 bases and 2 bases, with 9 bases remaining between them. CDR1 is GTSNPN and CDR2 is SVGIG in the germline V gene (reference sequence). The CDR3 region is CAWSVISSTDTQYF. In DNA, the CDR3 is TGTGCCTGGAGTGTAATATCCTCCACAGATACGCAGTATTTT.

The chain carries TRBV27 and TRBJ2-1; 11 bases are shared with TRBD1. The germline gives CDR1 MNHEY, CDR2 SMNVEV (reference sequence). V shed 6 bases, J shed 8 bases, and the junction held 9 bases outside the gene matches. There are 15 residues in the CDR3. CDR3 DNA sequence: TGTGCCAGCAGCAATCCGGGACAGGGGGTCGATGAGCAGTTCTTC. Protein product: CASSNPGQGVDEQFF.

The rearrangement joins TRBV15 to TRBJ2-1, with D tentatively TRBD1 (7 bases). This CDR3 has 17 amino acids. Germline V gene lookup returns CDR1 LNHNV and CDR2 YYDKDF (reference sequence). V was shortened by 3 bases and J by 4 bases, with 19 bases between the two germline ends. CDR3 sequence: CATSSPSSGGPYNEQFF. CDR3 in DNA: TGTGCCACCAGCAGCCCTTCCTCAGGGGGGCCTTACAATGAGCAGTTCTTC.

The chain couples TRBV6-4 to TRBJ2-3, with D maybe TRBD1 (5 bases). Trimming left V 4 bases short and J 2 bases short, with 7 bases between. The germline CDR1 and CDR2 sequences are MRHNA and SNTAGT. The CDR3 contains 13 residues. CDR3: CASSARDTDTQYF. As DNA, the CDR3 is TGTGCCAGCAGTGCCAGGGACACAGATACGCAGTATTTT.

The chain carries TRBV4-3 and TRBJ1-6; TRBD1 is a possible D gene (5 bases). Germline V gives CDR1 LGHNA, CDR2 YSLEER. Trimming cost V 6 bases and J 10 bases, with 22 bases left between them. CDR3 size: 16 residues. The CDR3 nucleotides are TGCGCCAGCAGTCAAAAGCTACAGGATTACCGATCACCCCTCCACTTT. Translating it yields CASSQKLQDYRSPLHF.

The chain has TRBV29-1 and TRBJ2-4; TRBD1 agrees at 8 bases. CDR1 is SQVTM, CDR2 ANQGSEA, per germline. This CDR3 spans 16 amino acids. The V and J ends lost 5 bases and 7 bases, in that order; junction bases with no gene match: 16. The chain's CDR3 is CSVSSPDREDGNIQYF. The CDR3 DNA reads TGCAGCGTTAGCTCCCCGGACAGGGAAGATGGGAACATTCAGTACTTC. The full variable domain, in which reference TRBV29-1 and TRBJ2-4 provide the parts outside the CDR3, is SAVISQKPSRDICQRGTSLTIQCQVDSQVTMMFWYRQQPGQSLTLIATANQGSEATYESGFVIDKFPISRPNLTFSTLTVSNMSPEDSSIYLCSVSSPDREDGNIQYFGAGTRLSVL.

The chain has TRBV10-2 and TRBJ1-5; D gene unclear. Germline V gene sequence: CDR1 WSHSY, CDR2 SAAADI. Deletions cut 8 bases from V and 0 bases from J, with 8 bases between. CDR3 size: 13 residues. CDR3 nucleotide sequence: TGCGCCAGCGCGGGGTCTAGCAATCAGCCCCAGCATTTT. Its translation: CASAGSSNQPQHF.

V usage is TRBV25-1 and J usage is TRBJ1-2; TRBD1 matches at 8 bases. Germline V lookup: CDR1 MGHDK, CDR2 SYGVNS. The CDR3 sequence is 14 residues long. V lost 8 bases and J lost 6; bases outside the gene matches: 11. The CDR3 DNA reads as TGTGCCAGCGCAGAGACAGGGGATGTGGATGGCTACACCTTC. Translating gives CASAETGDVDGYTF.

This clone was detected a few times. The chain is built from TRBV30 and TRBJ2-7; D possibly corresponds to TRBD1 (6 bases). The CDR3 contains 14 residues. In germline, CDR1 is GTSNPN, CDR2 SVGIG (reference sequence). Trimming took 2 bases from V and 1 from J, leaving 12 bases between them. The CDR3 protein is CAWSQQGLSYEQYF. In DNA, the CDR3 is TGTGCCTGGAGTCAACAGGGCCTTTCCTACGAGCAGTACTTC. The full variable domain, in which reference TRBV30 and TRBJ2-7 provide the parts outside the CDR3, is SQTIHQWPATLVQPVGSPLSLECTVEGTSNPNLYWYRQAAGRGLQLLFYSVGIGQISSEVPQNLSASRPQDRQFILSSKKLLLSDSGFYLCAWSQQGLSYEQYFGPGTRLTVT.

The chain links TRBV30 to TRBJ1-2; no firm D call. V shed 3 bases and J shed 8 bases, with 10 bases lying between them. Germline V gene lookup returns CDR1 GTSNPN and CDR2 SVGIG (reference sequence). The CDR3 length is 11 residues. This CDR3 reads CAWRDVWGYTF. DNA of the CDR3: TGTGCCTGGAGAGATGTATGGGGCTACACCTTC.

This chain links TRBV29-1 with TRBJ2-1; D gene unclear. The ends were cut back, 0 bases at V and 0 bases at J, with 6 bases in the middle. The CDR3 loop spans 14 amino acids. Germline loops: CDR1 SQVTM, CDR2 ANQGSEA. The CDR3 here is CSVEDLSSYNEQFF. The CDR3 bases are TGCAGCGTTGAAGATTTGAGCTCCTACAATGAGCAGTTCTTC.

The CDR3 spells CASSVGGLSYEQYF. CDR3 nucleotides: TGTGCCAGCAGCGTAGGGGGCTTATCCTACGAGCAGTACTTC. This sequence joins TRBV9 and TRBJ2-7; a weak D match, TRBD1 (5 bases). V was clipped by 0 bases and J by 1 base, with 8 bases between them. The CDR3 is 14 amino acids. Per germline, CDR1 SGDLS and CDR2 YYNGEE.

The rearrangement links TRBV4-3 to TRBJ1-1; 7 nucleotides match TRBD1. The CDR3 spans 15 residues. Germline trimming cut 4 bases from V and 2 bases from J; bases unmatched to any gene: 7. Looked up from germline, CDR1 is LGHNA and CDR2 is YSLEER. The CDR3 sequence: CASSRDRDLNTEAFF. The CDR3, as DNA: TGCGCCAGCAGCCGCGACAGGGATTTAAACACTGAAGCTTTCTTT.

V gene TRBV4-1 combines with J gene TRBJ1-5; maybe TRBD1 (5 bases). Trimming left V 4 bases short and J 4 bases short, with 8 bases between. This CDR3 spans 13 amino acids. The germline V gene has CDR1 MGHRA and CDR2 YSYEKL. CDR3 nucleotide sequence: TGCGCCAGCAGCCGGGGGAGTAATCAGCCCCAGCATTTT. Protein sequence: CASSRGSNQPQHF.

The chain is built from TRBV2 and TRBJ2-5; maybe TRBD2 (5 bases). The CDR3 length is 13 residues. CDR1 and CDR2 from the germline V gene are SNHLY and FYNNEI. Trimming removed 2 bases at V and 3 bases at J, with 7 bases between. This CDR3 reads CASSEPAEETQYF. The CDR3 DNA reads as TGTGCCAGCAGTGAACCAGCGGAAGAGACCCAGTACTTC.

This chain uses TRBV27 with TRBJ2-3; TRBD1 might be the D (5 bases). This CDR3 region has 14 residues. Germline assignment: CDR1 MNHEY and CDR2 SMNVEV (reference sequence). V lost 5 bases and J 2 bases, leaving 11 bases between the germline ends. The CDR3 is CASSRQYYTDTQYF. In nucleotides, the CDR3 is TGTGCCAGCAGTCGACAGTATTACACAGATACGCAGTATTTT.

The rearrangement uses TRBV2 and TRBJ1-2; no clear D gene. This CDR3 has 11 residues. Trimming cost V 1 base and J 12 bases, with 9 bases left between them. Germline V gene lookup returns CDR1 SNHLY and CDR2 FYNNEI. The CDR3 nucleotides are TGTGCCAGCAGTGAAGGGGTATTACACACCTTC. As protein: CASSEGVLHTF.

The chain recombines TRBV29-1 with TRBJ2-1, with 9 positions matching TRBD1. The CDR3 consists of 14 residues. Losses at the gene ends were 5 bases for V and 7 bases for J; bases not matched to a gene: 9. The germline gives CDR1 SQVTM, CDR2 ANQGSEA. DNA for the CDR3: TGCAGCGTTCTTCTAGGGACAGGGTTTAATGAGCAGTTCTTC. This codes for CSVLLGTGFNEQFF.

This chain connects TRBV4-3 to TRBJ2-5; 10 bases are a match to TRBD2. The V segment lost 0 bases and the J segment 4 bases; nucleotides outside the gene matches: 17. Germline CDR1 and CDR2: LGHNA and YSLEER. This CDR3 comprises 20 residues. Written as DNA, the CDR3 is TGCGCCAGCAGCCAAGAGTCCTCCGGGAGGCAAGCGGGGGGGCTAGAGACCCAGTACTTC. Its translation: CASSQESSGRQAGGLETQYF.